Each of the 7 T cell receptor beta chains below was sequenced from the same sample in a study of cytomegalovirus exposure and HLA in healthy donors. The protocol was immunoSEQ multiplex PCR, while the TCRdb copy is restricted to in-frame clones and leaves out a portion. The table has around 250,000 clones, about 90% seen once. Material for sequencing was PBMCs. These receptor sequences come from a woman younger than 35 in good health and CMV-seronegative.

V and J are TRBV19 and TRBJ1-6; 7 bases align to TRBD1. Germline CDR1 LNHDA, CDR2 SQIVND (reference sequence). The length of the CDR3 is 16 residues. With 6 bases clipped from V and 9 bases from J, the junction kept 14 bases outside the gene matches. CDR3 in DNA: TGTGCCAGTAGAAGAGCGGGGGACAGATTGGTTTCACCCCTCCACTTT. Protein product: CASRRAGDRLVSPLHF.

CDR3 sequence reads: CASSIQSGTGDSPLHF. As DNA, the CDR3 is TGTGCCAGCAGCATACAATCCGGGACAGGGGATTCACCCCTCCACTTT. This chain links TRBV5-4 with TRBJ1-6, with 10 nucleotides matching TRBD1. Germline loops: CDR1 SGHNT, CDR2 YYREEE (reference sequence). Unmatched junction bases numbered 9, after V lost 4 bases and J lost 8 bases. There are 16 residues in the CDR3.

The rearrangement uses TRBV5-1 and TRBJ1-1, with unresolved D. V gave up 5 bases and J gave up 0 bases, with 11 bases separating them. Per the germline V gene, CDR1 is SGHRS and CDR2 is YFSETQ. CDR3 size: 14 residues. CDR3 sequence reads: CASRATAMNTEAFF. In nucleotides, the CDR3 is TGCGCCAGCAGGGCCACAGCTATGAACACTGAAGCTTTCTTT.

This clone was picked up one time. This chain connects TRBV5-1 to TRBJ1-4, with 8 bases fitting TRBD1. Trimming cost V 0 bases and J 3 bases; bases outside gene matches: 1. The germline gives CDR1 SGHRS, CDR2 YFSETQ. The CDR3 covers 15 residues. The CDR3 DNA sequence: TGCGCCAGCAGCTTGGAACAGGGGGCTAATGAAAAACTGTTTTTT. This gives the protein CASSLEQGANEKLFF.

This clone appeared once. The genes are TRBV7-2 and TRBJ2-3, with a tentative D call TRBD2 (6 bases). The V gene's germline CDR1 is SGHTA and CDR2 FQGNSA. The CDR3 runs to 18 residues. V lost 1 base, J lost 2 bases, and 19 bases lay in between. The CDR3: CASSLGVMAGSNTDTQYF. In nucleotides, the CDR3 is TGTGCCAGCAGCTTAGGGGTGATGGCGGGATCGAACACAGATACGCAGTATTTT. Drawing the rest from reference TRBV7-2 and TRBJ2-3, the complete variable domain is GAGVSQSPSNKVTEKGKDVELRCDPISGHTALYWYRQSLGQGLEFLIYFQGNSAPDKSGLPSDRFSAERTGGSVSTLTIQRTQQEDSAVYLCASSLGVMAGSNTDTQYFGPGTRLTVL.

The chain is built from TRBV7-8 and TRBJ2-1; 14 nucleotides align to TRBD2. CDR1 and CDR2 from the germline V gene are SGHVS and FQNEAQ. The CDR3 runs 15 residues. J was trimmed by 8 bases and V by 3 bases; bases with no gene match: 3. This CDR3 is CASSFRTSGGYEQFF. In nucleotides, the CDR3 is TGTGCCAGCAGCTTCAGGACTAGCGGGGGGTATGAGCAGTTCTTC.

This clone was counted a single time. V and J are TRBV2 and TRBJ1-1; TRBD1 might be the D (5 bases). Trimming cost V 6 bases and J 5 bases, with 16 bases left between them. CDR1 SNHLY and CDR2 FYNNEI come from the germline V gene. This CDR3 has 14 residues. The CDR3 coding sequence is TGTGCCAGCAGCCCGGGGGGATTCGGGACTGAAGCTTTCTTT. It yields the protein CASSPGGFGTEAFF.